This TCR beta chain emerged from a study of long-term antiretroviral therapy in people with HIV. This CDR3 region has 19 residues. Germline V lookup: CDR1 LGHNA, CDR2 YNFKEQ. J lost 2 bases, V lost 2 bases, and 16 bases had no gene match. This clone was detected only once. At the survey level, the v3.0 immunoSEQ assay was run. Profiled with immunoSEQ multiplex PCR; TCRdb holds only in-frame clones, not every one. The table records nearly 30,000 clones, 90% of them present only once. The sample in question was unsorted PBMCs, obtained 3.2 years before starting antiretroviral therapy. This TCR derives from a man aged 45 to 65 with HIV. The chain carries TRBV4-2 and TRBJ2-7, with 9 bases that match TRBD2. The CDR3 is CASSQRGLGGRLAAYEQYF. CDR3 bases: TGTGCCAGCAGCCAAAGGGGGCTGGGCGGTCGACTAGCGGCCTACGAGCAGTACTTC.